Each of the 18 T cell receptor beta chains below was sequenced from the same sample in a study of OX40 agonist ivuxolimab in advanced cancers. Library creation used the immunoSEQ multiplex PCR assay. The clones in this table, taken by TCRdb from immuneACCESS, are in-frame only. Not every clone is retained; where verified, under half of the shortfall comes from an unresolved V gene, and the cause of the rest is unknown. The table for this sample lists about 63,000 clones; around 85% of them were counted only once. More than 0.5% of the sample is held by the ten biggest clonotypes. The sample was CD4+ or CD8+ T cells sorted from blood, taken in a trial of the OX40 agonist ivuxolimab. The receptor source for this set is an adult with an advanced solid tumor such as melanoma, head and neck, liver or kidney cancer.

The chain recombines TRBV5-1 with TRBJ1-3; D unresolved. The V end was cut by 2 bases, the J end by 4 bases, with 7 bases between. Germline values: CDR1 SGHRS, CDR2 YFSETQ. The CDR3 extends over 13 amino acids. As DNA, the CDR3 is TGCGCCAGCAGCTTAAGTAGGGGAAACACCATATATTTT. Amino acids: CASSLSRGNTIYF.

In its sample, this clone was seen a few times. V gene TRBV5-5 combines with J gene TRBJ1-5; D unclear. This CDR3 is built from 15 residues. In germline, CDR1 is SGHKS, CDR2 YYEKEE (reference sequence). V was cut by 4 bases and J by 1 base, with 12 bases left in between. This CDR3 is CASSPQGWSNQPQHF. CDR3 DNA: TGTGCCAGCAGCCCTCAAGGCTGGAGCAATCAGCCCCAGCATTTT.

V gene TRBV5-8 combines with J gene TRBJ2-7; TRBD1 matches at 9 bases. This CDR3 has 14 residues. Germline assignment: CDR1 SGHTS and CDR2 YDEGEE. V dropped 5 bases and J dropped 4; count of bases not matched to a gene: 7. The CDR3 DNA reads as TGTGCCAGCAGTCGAGGACAGGGGACATACGAGCAGTACTTC. Translation: CASSRGQGTYEQYF.

V is TRBV7-9 and J is TRBJ2-1; D remains unclear. The CDR3 totals 11 residues. Germline loops: CDR1 SEHNR, CDR2 FQNEAQ (reference sequence). The V and J ends lost 5 bases and 5 bases respectively, with 4 bases between them. The CDR3 bases are TGTGCCAGCAGCAAGGACAATGAGCAGTTCTTC. As protein: CASSKDNEQFF.

The V gene is TRBV7-3, the J gene TRBJ2-7; D is possibly TRBD2 (6 bases). In germline, CDR1 is SGHTA, CDR2 FQGTGA. The V end was cut by 6 bases, the J end by 2 bases, with 14 bases between. The CDR3 has 14 residues. The CDR3 spells CASSTGGPAYEQYF. The CDR3 DNA reads TGTGCCAGCAGTACCGGAGGGCCGGCCTACGAGCAGTACTTC. The entire variable domain, with the rest obtained from reference TRBV7-3 and TRBJ2-7, is as follows: GAGVSQTPSNKVTEKGKYVELRCDPISGHTALYWYRQSLGQGPEFLIYFQGTGAADDSGLPNDRFFAVRPEGSVSTLKIQRTERGDSAVYLCASSTGGPAYEQYFGPGTRLTVT.

The rearrangement joins TRBV5-1 to TRBJ1-4; 7 bases fit TRBD1. The CDR3 runs 13 residues. The V segment lost 0 bases and the J segment 8 bases; nucleotides outside the gene matches: 1. Germline-derived CDR1 and CDR2 are SGHRS and YFSETQ. In nucleotides, the CDR3 is TGCGCCAGCAGCTTGGTACAGGGGGAAAAACTGTTTTTT. This codes for CASSLVQGEKLFF.

This sequence joins TRBV2 and TRBJ2-3; 7 bases fit TRBD1. Germline CDR1 reads SNHLY; CDR2 reads FYNNEI. The CDR3 spans 14 residues. The V and J ends lost 10 bases and 3 bases, in that order; junction bases with no gene match: 10. The chain's CDR3 is CATSQGVLTDTQYF. CDR3 coding DNA: TGTGCCACCTCCCAGGGGGTTCTTACAGATACGCAGTATTTT.

This rearrangement joins TRBV28 to TRBJ1-3, with D possibly TRBD1 on 5 matching bases. The V end was cut by 3 bases, the J end by 5 bases, with 8 bases between. This CDR3 has 13 amino acids. Per germline, CDR1 MDHEN and CDR2 SYDVKM. CDR3: CASSFGGRNTIYF. The CDR3 DNA reads as TGTGCCAGCAGTTTCGGGGGGAGAAACACCATATATTTT.

The chain joins TRBV28 to TRBJ2-5; D is undetermined. The DNA end favors TRBJ2-7, so the J call may be wrong. The CDR3 length is 11 residues. Per germline, CDR1 MDHEN and CDR2 SYDVKM. The CDR3 here is CASSSRYEQYF. In nucleotides, the CDR3 is TGTGCCAGCAGCTCGAGATACGAGCAGTACTTC.

J is TRBJ2-5 and V is TRBV13; maybe TRBD2 (5 bases). Germline lookup yields CDR1 PRHDT and CDR2 FYEKMQ (reference sequence). The CDR3 is 14 residues long. Trimming pared 5 bases from V and 5 bases from J, leaving 15 bases between. The CDR3, as DNA: TGTGCCAGCAGCCCCCTCGGGGTCGAGGAGACCCAGTACTTC. Translating it yields CASSPLGVEETQYF.

J is TRBJ2-6 and V is TRBV27; D not certain. Trimming removed 6 bases at V and 0 bases at J, with 3 bases between. Germline V gene lookup returns CDR1 MNHEY and CDR2 SMNVEV (reference sequence). There are 13 residues in the CDR3. CDR3 amino acids: CASRGSGANVLTF. For the CDR3, the DNA is TGTGCCAGCAGGGGCTCTGGGGCCAACGTCCTGACTTTC.

This chain uses TRBV2 with TRBJ2-7, with 9 bases fitting TRBD1. V dropped 6 bases and J dropped 3; count of bases not matched to a gene: 12. CDR1 and CDR2 (germline): SNHLY, FYNNEI. CDR3 length: 16 amino acids. The CDR3, as DNA: TGTGCCAGCAGCAGACGAGGGACAGGGTCAGTCTACGAGCAGTACTTC. The encoded protein is CASSRRGTGSVYEQYF.

The chain combines TRBV5-4 with TRBJ1-4; 9 nucleotides match TRBD1. Germline V gene data show CDR1 as SGHNT and CDR2 as YYREEE (reference sequence). The length of the CDR3 is 14 residues. Trimming removed 0 bases from V and 7 bases from J; junction bases left unmatched: 1. CDR3 sequence (DNA): TGTGCCAGCAGCTTGGGGGACAGGGTTGAAAAACTGTTTTTT. Residues: CASSLGDRVEKLFF. Together with reference TRBV5-4 and TRBJ1-4, the CDR3 gives the full variable domain: ETGVTQSPTHLIKTRGQQVTLRCSSQSGHNTVSWYQQALGQGPQFIFQYYREEENGRGNFPPRFSGLQFPNYSSELNVNALELDDSALYLCASSLGDRVEKLFFGSGTQLSVL.

The V gene is TRBV7-9, the J gene TRBJ2-7, with TRBD2 identical over 7 bases. Germline values: CDR1 SEHNR, CDR2 FQNEAQ (reference sequence). V lost 1 base, J lost 5 bases, and 8 bases stayed unmatched. This CDR3 contains 15 residues. The CDR3 spells CASSLDLAGEDEQYF. The CDR3 nucleotides read TGTGCCAGCAGCTTAGATCTTGCGGGAGAAGACGAGCAGTACTTC.

Judged by abundance, this clone is medium-sized (0.01 to 0.1%). The genes are TRBV13 and TRBJ2-1; the D is unclear. The V end was cut by 5 bases, the J end by 3 bases, with 11 bases between. The CDR3 totals 14 residues. The germline CDR1 and CDR2 sequences are PRHDT and FYEKMQ (reference sequence). CDR3 in DNA: TGTGCCAGCAGCACACAATCGGGCTACAATGAGCAGTTCTTC. Residues: CASSTQSGYNEQFF. The full variable domain, with the rest looked up from reference TRBV13 and TRBJ2-1, is AAGVIQSPRHLIKEKRETATLKCYPIPRHDTVYWYQQGPGQDPQFLISFYEKMQSDKGSIPDRFSAQQFSDYHSELNMSSLELGDSALYFCASSTQSGYNEQFFGPGTRLTVL.

This clone has just one count. The chain carries TRBV2 and TRBJ2-5; the match to TRBD2 covers 13 bases. The length of the CDR3 is 14 residues. In germline, CDR1 is SNHLY, CDR2 FYNNEI. The J segment lost 5 bases and the V segment lost 7 bases, leaving 4 bases of the junction unmatched. The CDR3: CASKGLAGSETQYF. The CDR3 DNA sequence: TGTGCCAGCAAGGGACTAGCGGGAAGTGAGACCCAGTACTTC. Using reference TRBV2 and TRBJ2-5 for the parts outside the CDR3, the full variable domain is EPEVTQTPSHQVTQMGQEVILRCVPISNHLYFYWYRQILGQKVEFLVSFYNNEISEKSEIFDDQFSVERPDGSNFTLKIRSTKLEDSAMYFCASKGLAGSETQYFGPGTRLLVL.

The chain's CDR3 is CASNEGEGYEQYF. The CDR3 coding sequence is TGTGCCAGCAATGAGGGGGAAGGATACGAGCAGTACTTC. The chain uses TRBV2 and TRBJ2-7; D possibly corresponds to TRBD1 (6 bases). Trimming took 7 bases from V and 4 from J, leaving 14 bases between them. This CDR3 has 13 amino acids. Per the germline V gene, CDR1 is SNHLY and CDR2 is FYNNEI. The variable domain in full, completed from reference TRBV2 and TRBJ2-7, reads EPEVTQTPSHQVTQMGQEVILRCVPISNHLYFYWYRQILGQKVEFLVSFYNNEISEKSEIFDDQFSVERPDGSNFTLKIRSTKLEDSAMYFCASNEGEGYEQYFGPGTRLTVT.

The gene calls are TRBV7-8 and TRBJ2-5; a weak D match, TRBD1 (5 bases). This CDR3 has 15 residues. Looked up from germline, CDR1 is SGHVS and CDR2 is FQNEAQ. Trimming cost V 2 bases and J 4 bases, with 14 bases left between them. CDR3 protein: CASSLLARDGETQYF. The DNA of the CDR3 is TGTGCCAGCAGCTTATTGGCCAGGGATGGAGAGACCCAGTACTTC. Full variable domain (missing parts from reference TRBV7-8 and TRBJ2-5): GAGVSQSPRYKVAKRGQDVALRCDPISGHVSLFWYQQALGQGPEFLTYFQNEAQLDKSGLPSDRFFAERPEGSVSTLKIQRTQQEDSAVYLCASSLLARDGETQYFGPGTRLLVL.